This T cell receptor beta chain was retrieved from a study of blood T cell repertoires in COVID-19. Background on the study: Material from acute and convalescent COVID-19 was sourced from the United States, Italy and Spain.

TCRdb's table, derived via immunoSEQ multiplex PCR, lists solely in-frame clones and lacks some. The sample holds some 160,000 clones, more than 75% seen once. Per germline, CDR1 MNHEY and CDR2 SVGEGT. The CDR3 is 18 residues long. V was clipped by 2 bases and J by 4 bases; unmatched bases: 15. This sequence joins TRBV6-2 or TRBV6-3 and TRBJ2-5, with 8 bases fitting TRBD2. Sequencing was done on a sample of peripheral blood. The source is a man in his fifties or sixties with acute or convalescent COVID-19. The CDR3 loop reads CASSYRTVRAGGLETQYF. As DNA, the CDR3 is TGTGCCAGCAGTTACCGGACTGTTAGGGCGGGAGGCCTAGAGACCCAGTACTTC.